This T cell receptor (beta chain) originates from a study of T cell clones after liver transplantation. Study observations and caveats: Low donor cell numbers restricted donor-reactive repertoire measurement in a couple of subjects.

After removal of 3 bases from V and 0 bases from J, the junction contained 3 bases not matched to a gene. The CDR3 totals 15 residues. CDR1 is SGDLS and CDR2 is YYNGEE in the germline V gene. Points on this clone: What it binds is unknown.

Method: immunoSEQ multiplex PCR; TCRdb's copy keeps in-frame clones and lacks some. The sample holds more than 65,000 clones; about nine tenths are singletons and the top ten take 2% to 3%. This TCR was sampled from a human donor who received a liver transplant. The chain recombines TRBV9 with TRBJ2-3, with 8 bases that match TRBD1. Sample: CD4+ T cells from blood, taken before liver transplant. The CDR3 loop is CASSAGGLSTDTQYF. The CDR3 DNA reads TGTGCCAGCAGCGCAGGGGGCTTGAGCACAGATACGCAGTATTTT. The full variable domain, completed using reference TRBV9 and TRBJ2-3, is DSGVTQTPKHLITATGQRVTLRCSPRSGDLSVYWYQQSLDQGLQFLIQYYNGEERAKGNILERFSAQQFPDLHSELNLSSLELGDSALYFCASSAGGLSTDTQYFGPGTRLTVL.